The sample holds many counts of the clone carrying this T cell receptor (beta chain). The antigen is not known. The CDR3 sequence is 16 residues long. With 11 bases clipped from V and 1 base from J, the junction kept 10 bases outside the gene matches. Authors of the study amplified TCR beta CDR3 regions from RNA transcripts. With the HTBI primer set, the TCR CDR3 went through a first round of RT-PCR. TCRdb itself ran the multiplex PCR reads through MiXCR, one entry per CDR3 protein. This sample has fewer than 750,000 distinct CDR3 sequences, with about half found just once. These data originate in a study of T cells in Graves' hyperthyroidism and ophthalmopathy. The authors deemed Graves' hyperthyroidism stable absent ophthalmopathy progression within 18 months. Diagnoses were established using clinical symptoms, serum thyroxine and TRAb, thyroid ultrasound and orbital computed tomography. General study points: Ophthalmopathy stood apart from stable hyperthyroidism in a 13 V-J model.

Sequenced material: peripheral blood or thyroid tissue (not recorded which). The chain links TRBV12-3 or TRBV12-4 to TRBJ2-6; 8 bases agree with TRBD1. The sequence came from a woman between 18 and 29 years old with Graves' hyperthyroidism. The CDR3 nucleotides read TGTGCCGTGAAGGACAGGGTGTTATCTGGGGCCAACGTCCTGACTTTC. Amino acids: CAVKDRVLSGANVLTF.